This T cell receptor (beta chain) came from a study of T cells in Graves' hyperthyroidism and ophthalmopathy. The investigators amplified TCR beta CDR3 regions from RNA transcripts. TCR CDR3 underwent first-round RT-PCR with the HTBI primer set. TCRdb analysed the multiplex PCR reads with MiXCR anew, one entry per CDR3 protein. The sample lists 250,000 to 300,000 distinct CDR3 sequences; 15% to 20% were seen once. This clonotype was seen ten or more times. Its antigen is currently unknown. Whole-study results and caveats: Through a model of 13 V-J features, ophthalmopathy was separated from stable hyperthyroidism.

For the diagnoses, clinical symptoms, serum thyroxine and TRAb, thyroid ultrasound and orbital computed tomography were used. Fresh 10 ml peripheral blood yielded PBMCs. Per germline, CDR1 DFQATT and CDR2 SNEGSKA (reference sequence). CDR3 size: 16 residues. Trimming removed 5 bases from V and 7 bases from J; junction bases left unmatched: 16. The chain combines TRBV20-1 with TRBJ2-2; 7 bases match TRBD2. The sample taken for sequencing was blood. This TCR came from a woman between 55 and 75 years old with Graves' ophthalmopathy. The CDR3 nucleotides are TGCAGTGCTTCCTCTGACAGCGGGAAAAGGAACGGGGAGCTGTTTTTT. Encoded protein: CSASSDSGKRNGELFF.